This paragraph reports one T cell receptor (beta chain). The antigen it recognizes is unknown. Per-nucleotide qualities are absent, and no much larger clonotype sits a single base away. In total, over 600 healthy bone marrow donors made up the cohort. At the time of sampling, every cohort member was nominally healthy, though immune exposures that went unrecorded were likely present. The donor tested CMV seronegative and was one of the 352 seronegative cohort members. Each donor provided a peripheral blood sample, and peripheral blood mononuclear cells were used for TCR beta sequencing. The Qiagen DNeasy Blood Extraction Kit was used to extract genomic DNA from the blood cell samples. This entry comes from a study of cytomegalovirus exposure and HLA in healthy donors (dated by TCRdb to about 2017). Context from the whole study: An earlier analysis of roughly 630 of the donors reported more than 250 Gb of sequence data and 100 million to 130 million unique TCR beta sequences from around 200 million T cells. Class I and class II HLA loci were covered by the typing at four-digit resolution. Donor age, sex, ethnicity and CMV serostatus were compiled alongside the repertoire data. To study patterns of TCR occurrence, a later analysis re-analyzed previously published TCR beta repertoires from more than 550 donors and added high-resolution HLA genotyping. Approximately 330 gigabases of sequencing data and 70 million to 100 million unique TCR sequences made up an early release that covered 640 HLA-typed donors. The number of donors typed differed by locus, with roughly 620-630 for A, B, C, DRB1 and DQB1, around 500 for DQA1, approximately 580 for DPA1, and some 450 for DPB1. The aim of the study was to test whether cataloging public T cell receptors could identify signatures of past pathogen exposure. The study profiled the T cell repertoires of under 700 subjects by immunosequencing and related them to cytomegalovirus serostatus. In addition to the first cohort of hundreds of subjects, a separate validation cohort of 120 different subjects was used. Among some 410 genotyped donors of the cohort, an average of approximately 240,000 unique TCR beta nucleotide sequences was sequenced per donor, of which approximately 19% were non-productive. In an earlier analysis of 500 to 650 of the donors, high-throughput TCR beta sequencing was used to judge whether each TCR beta V gene segment behaved as functional or pseudogenic. Because of strong linkage in the cohort, roughly 5 DR-DQ haplotypes were treated as single units for association and clustering. The study combined high-throughput TCR immunosequencing, statistical association of individual TCRs with disease status, and machine learning to predict cytomegalovirus infection status. In the later analysis, no new phenotypic data were used to find candidate immune exposures; instead, reliance was placed on TCR beta sequences and their occurrence across donors. Among the roughly 400 genotyped donors, around 79% belonged to the genetic ancestry cluster associated with self-reported Caucasian donors. In a later genetic analysis, genome-wide SNP genotypes for about three fifths of the roughly 670 donors were used, and that subset was treated as a discovery cohort. Every discovery cohort repertoire had been produced on one sequencing platform. Overall study outcomes, separate from this receptor: In an earlier analysis of 587 of the donors, most TCR beta V segments appeared in productive rearrangements about 87% or about 30% of the time, broadly matching IMGT annotations. Immune exposure information for the cohort was limited to CMV serostatus. While some public TCRs were present in many individuals, most TCR sequences turned up only very rarely across donors. A cluster of highly shared sequence variants was judged likely to represent a technical artifact of the sequencing pipeline. A further reported finding was that TCR beta sequences accurately predicted the HLA-A and HLA-B alleles for most subjects in the first cohort. In a later analysis, the rate of TCR association differed among HLA loci, with DRB1 alleles having the most associated TCRs and HLA-C alleles having the fewest. The earlier analysis of fewer than 750 of the donors excluded around 17 rarely observed V segments, including chromosome 9 orphons, because counts were too low. Compared with equally common non-associated chains, HLA-associated TCR beta chains in a later analysis were more clonally expanded and had lower generation probabilities. The presence/absence analyses assumed that sequencing depth was roughly uniform across donors, and that assumption may not be true. A later analysis found that most CMV-associated TCR beta chains appeared HLA-restricted, with HLA associations seemingly driven largely by CMV exposure. A later analysis reported that several top co-occurrence clusters appeared linked to parvovirus B19, influenza, CMV and Epstein-Barr virus. Linkage disequilibrium might explain the correlated functional status among segregating V segments, but an unknown experimental factor could not be excluded. In this cohort, only TCR beta chains were sequenced, and detectable features were limited by the absence of alpha or paired-chain data. A later genetic analysis associated a missense DCLRE1C variant with V-gene and J-gene trimming of TCR beta chains, and an independent cohort replicated the association. According to a later genetic analysis, donors in an Asian-associated ancestry cluster had fewer N-insertions in productive TCRs than the approximately 670-donor mean. Some IMGT-functional V segments, including TRBV6-2 and TRBV6-3, could not be distinguished by the 87-base-pair reads and were therefore excluded. According to the authors, the approach could potentially be generalized to other disease states and immunological phenotypes. Because HLA typing was missing for some donors at each locus, association tests included only the typed subset. When HLA alleles, especially DR and DQ, strongly co-occurred, attributing TCR associations to individual alleles was difficult. Three of the identified cytomegalovirus-associated TCR beta chains were confirmed in vitro to be specific for cytomegalovirus antigens. At a false discovery rate of 0.05, a later analysis linked under 20,000 TCR beta sequences to specific HLA alleles. A total of 150 to 200 TCR beta chains were listed by the study as associated with cytomegalovirus. Cytomegalovirus status was reported to be diagnosed by the classifier with high specificity and sensitivity in both the original and validation cohorts.

Receptors were amplified or captured by the immunoSEQ multiplex PCR assay. For the multiplex PCR, a mixture combining 60 forward primers for TCR Vbeta segments and 13 reverse primers for TCR Jbeta segments was used. A multiplex PCR assay on genomic DNA amplified the CDR3 region of rearranged TCR beta genes. The Illumina HiSeq System was used to sequence the amplified TCR beta libraries as 87-base-pair reads. As for the authors' bioinformatics: Across the roughly 700 repertoires, a later analysis counted 80 million or so unique TCR beta chains, roughly 11 million of which were shared by at least two donors. A nearest-neighbor algorithm error-corrected the raw reads and collapsed the reads into unique sequences, merging closely related sequences to remove PCR and sequencing errors. CDR3 sequences were aligned to IMGT reference sequences to assign V, D and J gene segments. For a sequence to be retained, a match of at least six nucleotides was required to both a V gene segment and a J gene segment. A rearrangement was called productive if the CDR3 had no stop codons and remained in frame with V and J, and every other rearrangement was called non-productive. Following IMGT convention, CDR3 was defined as the stretch from the second conserved V-encoded cysteine up to the conserved J-encoded phenylalanine. Sequences without an unambiguous match to a single V gene segment were excluded from the earlier analysis of 450 to 750 of the donors. An earlier analysis of several hundred of the donors called V segments functional above 56.7% productive rearrangements and segregating when the between-donor standard deviation exceeded 5%. A statistical classification framework was developed to diagnose cytomegalovirus status using the catalog of TCR beta chain sequences. In a later analysis, V and J genes were assigned by comparing TCR nucleotide sequences against IMGT/GENE-DB human TR gene sequences. A later analysis assigned CDR3 sequences and most-parsimonious VDJ recombination scenarios with the TCRdist pipeline. In a later analysis, each TCR beta chain was defined by its CDR3 amino acid sequence together with its V-gene family, and reads lacking a unique V-gene family were excluded. A later analysis removed 500 to 650 highly shared, low-generation-probability nucleotide sequences to deal with suspected cross-contamination and a sequencing artifact. For each public chain, a later analysis derived a clonal expansion index from normalized ranks of inferred template counts within each repertoire. Generation probabilities in a later analysis came from a VDJ recombination model fitted to out-of-frame rearrangements, and those results were checked against IGoR. A later analysis scored TCR-TCR, TCR-HLA and TCR-CMV co-occurrence with hypergeometric tests, applying a repertoire-size bias correction to TCR pairs. To estimate false discovery rates, a later analysis permuted the HLA or CMV assignments 20 times. In a later analysis, co-occurring TCRs were grouped using DBSCAN, with TCRdist sequence similarity added in when clustering inside HLA-allele-positive subsets. Repertoires with fewer than 30,000 or more than 120,000 public chains were left out of co-occurrence clustering, as were four to six repertoires with anomalous nucleotide sharing. TCRdb took this table from immuneACCESS and kept in-frame rearrangements with V and J called. Such tables lack part of the clones; where checked against another copy, unresolved V genes explain under half of the gap, and the rest is unexplained. Clone size and the V and J calls come from that table; the DNA yielded D and trimming. The sample table records under 200,000 clones; around four fifths of these occur just once. The leading ten clones occupy 1.9% of the sample.

According to the germline V gene, CDR1 reads MNHEY and CDR2 reads SVGAGI. Trimming takes 10 bases from V and 6 bases from J, and the germline ends sit 16 bases apart. Reading from cysteine to phenylalanine, the CDR3 counts 13 amino acids. Kept here is only the CDR3 DNA, which spans 39 bases and is read in frame from base 1. This TCR was sampled from a man between 18 and 35 years old in good health and CMV-seronegative. This receptor chain uses TRBV6-5 and TRBJ2-4; a weak D assignment points to TRBD2 (6 bases agree). Sequencing was done on a sample of PBMCs. The CDR3 is CATAIAAGNIQYF. The base sequence is TGTGCCACCGCGATAGCGGCTGGAAACATTCAGTACTTC.